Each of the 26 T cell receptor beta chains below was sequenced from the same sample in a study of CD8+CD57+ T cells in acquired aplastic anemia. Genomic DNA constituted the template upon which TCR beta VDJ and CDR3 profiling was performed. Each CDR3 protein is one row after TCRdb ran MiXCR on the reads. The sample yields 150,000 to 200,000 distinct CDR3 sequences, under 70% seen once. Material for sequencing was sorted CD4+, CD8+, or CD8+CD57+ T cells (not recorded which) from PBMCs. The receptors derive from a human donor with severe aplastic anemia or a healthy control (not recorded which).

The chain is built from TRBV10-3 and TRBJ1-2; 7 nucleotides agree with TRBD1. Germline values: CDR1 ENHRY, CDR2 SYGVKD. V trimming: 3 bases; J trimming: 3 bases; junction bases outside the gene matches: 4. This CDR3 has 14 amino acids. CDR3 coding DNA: TGTGCCATCAGTGACCCGGGACAGTACTATGGCTACACCTTC. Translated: CAISDPGQYYGYTF.

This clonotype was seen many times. CDR3 amino acids: CASSMDRYTDTQYF. The DNA of the CDR3 is TGCGCCAGCAGCATGGACAGGTACACAGATACGCAGTATTTT. This chain joins TRBV5-1 and TRBJ2-3; 7 bases are a match to TRBD1. The trim removed 4 bases at V and 2 bases at J, leaving 4 bases unmatched. Germline values: CDR1 SGHRS, CDR2 YFSETQ. The CDR3 has 14 amino acids.

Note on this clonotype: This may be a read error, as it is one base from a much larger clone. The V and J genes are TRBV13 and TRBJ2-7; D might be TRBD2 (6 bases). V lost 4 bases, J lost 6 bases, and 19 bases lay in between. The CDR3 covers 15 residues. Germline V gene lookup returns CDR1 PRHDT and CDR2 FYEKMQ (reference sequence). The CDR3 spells CASSSRGGAPGEQYF. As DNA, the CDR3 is TGTGCCAGCAGCTCCAGAGGCGGGGCCCCCGGCGAGCAGTACTTC.

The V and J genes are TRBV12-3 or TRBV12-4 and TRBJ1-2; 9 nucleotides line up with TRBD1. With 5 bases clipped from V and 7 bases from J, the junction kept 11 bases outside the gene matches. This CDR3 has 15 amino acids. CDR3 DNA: TGTGCCAGCAGTACCGCGAGACAGGGGGAAGGTGGCTACACCTTC. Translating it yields CASSTARQGEGGYTF.

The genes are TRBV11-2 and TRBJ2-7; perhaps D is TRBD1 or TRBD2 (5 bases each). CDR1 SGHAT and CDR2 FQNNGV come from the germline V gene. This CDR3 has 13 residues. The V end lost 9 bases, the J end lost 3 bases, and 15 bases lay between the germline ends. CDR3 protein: CASNRDGIYEQYF. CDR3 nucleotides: TGTGCCAGTAACCGGGACGGCATCTACGAGCAGTACTTC.

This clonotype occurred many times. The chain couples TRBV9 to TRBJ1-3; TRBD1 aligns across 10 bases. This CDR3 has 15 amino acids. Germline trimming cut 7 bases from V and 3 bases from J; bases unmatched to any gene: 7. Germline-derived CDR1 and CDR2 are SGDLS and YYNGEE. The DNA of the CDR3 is TGTGCCAGCGGGGACAGGGGTATCGTTGGAAACACCATATATTTT. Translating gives CASGDRGIVGNTIYF.

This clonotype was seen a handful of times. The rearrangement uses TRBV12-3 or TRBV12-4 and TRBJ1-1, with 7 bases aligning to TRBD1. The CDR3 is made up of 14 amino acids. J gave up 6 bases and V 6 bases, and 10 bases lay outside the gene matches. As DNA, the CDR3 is TGTGCCAGCAGCAAACGCGAGGGGGCTTCTGAAGCTTTCTTT. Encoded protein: CASSKREGASEAFF.

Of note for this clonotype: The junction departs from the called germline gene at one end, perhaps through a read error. Written as DNA, the CDR3 is TGTGCCAGCAGTTTAGGGCCAGCGGGACTAACCTTGAACACCGGGGAGCTGTTTTTT. Protein: CASSLGPAGLTLNTGELFF. The V and J genes are TRBV7-8 and TRBJ2-2, with 7 bases that match TRBD2. Germline loops: CDR1 SGHVS, CDR2 FQNEAQ. The CDR3 is 19 amino acids. Together with reference TRBV7-8 and TRBJ2-2, the CDR3 gives the full variable domain: GAGVSQSPRYKVAKRGQDVALRCDPISGHVSLFWYQQALGQGPEFLTYFQNEAQLDKSGLPSDRFFAERPEGSVSTLKIQRTQQEDSAVYLCASSLGPAGLTLNTGELFFGEGSRLTVL.

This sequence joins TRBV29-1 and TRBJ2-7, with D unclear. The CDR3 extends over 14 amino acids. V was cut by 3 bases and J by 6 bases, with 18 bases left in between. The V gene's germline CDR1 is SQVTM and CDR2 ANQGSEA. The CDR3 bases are TGCAGCGTTGAGGGCCTTAAGAACCACGCCGAGCAGTACTTC. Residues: CSVEGLKNHAEQYF.

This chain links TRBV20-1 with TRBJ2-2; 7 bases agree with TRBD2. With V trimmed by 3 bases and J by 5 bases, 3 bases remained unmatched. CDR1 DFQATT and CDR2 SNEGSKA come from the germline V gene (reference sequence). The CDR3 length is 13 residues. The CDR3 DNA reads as TGCAGTGCTAGTCCCGGGAGGACCGGGGAGCTGTTTTTT. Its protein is CSASPGRTGELFF.

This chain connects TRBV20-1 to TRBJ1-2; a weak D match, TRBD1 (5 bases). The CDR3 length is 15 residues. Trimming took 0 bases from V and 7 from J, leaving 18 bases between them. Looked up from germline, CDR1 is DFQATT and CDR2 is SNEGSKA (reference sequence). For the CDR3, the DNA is TGCAGTGCTAGAGATCTCCAGGAGGGGCGAGGTGGCTACACCTTC. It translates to CSARDLQEGRGGYTF.

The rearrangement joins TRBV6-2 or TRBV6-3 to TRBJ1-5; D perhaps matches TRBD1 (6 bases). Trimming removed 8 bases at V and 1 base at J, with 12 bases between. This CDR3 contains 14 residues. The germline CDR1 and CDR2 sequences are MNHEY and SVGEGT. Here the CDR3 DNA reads TGTGCCAGCTCATTGGGGGCGAGCAATCAGCCCCAGCATTTT. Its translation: CASSLGASNQPQHF.

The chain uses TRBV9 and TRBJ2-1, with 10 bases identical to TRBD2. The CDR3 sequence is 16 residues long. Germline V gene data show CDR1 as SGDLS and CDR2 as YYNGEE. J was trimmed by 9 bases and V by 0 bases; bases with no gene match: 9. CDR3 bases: TGTGCCAGCAGCGTAGTAAGCGGGGGGGCACAGGGTGAGCAGTTCTTC. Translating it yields CASSVVSGGAQGEQFF.

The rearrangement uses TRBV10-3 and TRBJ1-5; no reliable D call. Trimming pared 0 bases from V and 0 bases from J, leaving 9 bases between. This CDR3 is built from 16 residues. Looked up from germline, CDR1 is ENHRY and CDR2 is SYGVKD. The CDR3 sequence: CAISESLRISNQPQHF. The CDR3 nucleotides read TGTGCCATCAGTGAGTCGCTCAGGATTAGCAATCAGCCCCAGCATTTT.

The CDR3 protein is CSARLRGAKNSPLHF. Written as DNA, the CDR3 is TGCAGTGCTAGATTGCGGGGGGCCAAGAATTCACCCCTCCACTTT. V and J are TRBV20-1 and TRBJ1-6, with D possibly being TRBD1 (6 bases). The CDR3 totals 15 residues. The germline gives CDR1 DFQATT, CDR2 SNEGSKA (reference sequence). Trimming cost V 2 bases and J 7 bases, with 15 bases left between them.

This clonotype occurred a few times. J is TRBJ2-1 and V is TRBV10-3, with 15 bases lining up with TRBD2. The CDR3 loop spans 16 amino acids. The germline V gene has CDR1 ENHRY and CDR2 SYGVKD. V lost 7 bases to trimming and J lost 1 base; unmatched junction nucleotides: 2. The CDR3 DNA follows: TGTGCCATCAAAGGGACTAGCGGGAGGTCCTACAATGAGCAGTTCTTC. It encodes CAIKGTSGRSYNEQFF.

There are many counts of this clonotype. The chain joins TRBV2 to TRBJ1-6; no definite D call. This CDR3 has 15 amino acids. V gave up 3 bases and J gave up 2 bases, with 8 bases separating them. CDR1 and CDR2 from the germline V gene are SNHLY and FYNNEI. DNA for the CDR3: TGTGCCAGCAGTGATCCAGATACCTATAATTCACCCCTCCACTTT. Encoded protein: CASSDPDTYNSPLHF. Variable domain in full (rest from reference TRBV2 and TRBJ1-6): EPEVTQTPSHQVTQMGQEVILRCVPISNHLYFYWYRQILGQKVEFLVSFYNNEISEKSEIFDDQFSVERPDGSNFTLKIRSTKLEDSAMYFCASSDPDTYNSPLHFGNGTRLTVT.

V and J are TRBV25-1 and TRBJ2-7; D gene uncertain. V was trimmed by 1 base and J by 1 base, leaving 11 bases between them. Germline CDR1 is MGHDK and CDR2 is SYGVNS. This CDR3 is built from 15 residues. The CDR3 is CASSESSARSYEQYF. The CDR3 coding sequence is TGTGCCAGCAGTGAATCCTCAGCTCGTTCCTACGAGCAGTACTTC.

CDR3 DNA sequence: TGTGCCAGCAGCACAGGGCCACACTCTGATGGCTACACCTTC. It yields the protein CASSTGPHSDGYTF. V usage is TRBV25-1 and J usage is TRBJ1-2; weak D call: TRBD1 (6 bases). Trimming shortened V by 6 bases and J by 6 bases, and 17 bases separated the two germline ends. Per germline, CDR1 MGHDK and CDR2 SYGVNS. This CDR3 is 14 amino acids long.

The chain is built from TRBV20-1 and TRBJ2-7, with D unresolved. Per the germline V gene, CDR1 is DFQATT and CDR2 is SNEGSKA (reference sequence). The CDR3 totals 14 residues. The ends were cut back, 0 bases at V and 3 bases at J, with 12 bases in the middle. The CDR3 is CSARDRVIGYEQYF. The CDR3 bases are TGCAGTGCTAGAGATCGAGTAATCGGCTACGAGCAGTACTTC.

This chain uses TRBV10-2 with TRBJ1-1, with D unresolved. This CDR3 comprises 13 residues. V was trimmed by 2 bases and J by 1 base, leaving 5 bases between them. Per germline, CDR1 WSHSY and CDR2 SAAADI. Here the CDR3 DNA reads TGCGCCAGCAGTGAGGGTAAGAACACTGAAGCTTTCTTT. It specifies CASSEGKNTEAFF.

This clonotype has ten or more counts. The CDR3, as DNA: TGTGCCAGCAACGGGGGGCAGAACTATGGCTACACCTTC. Translation gives CASNGGQNYGYTF. The V gene is TRBV6-6, the J gene TRBJ1-2; possible D gene TRBD1, 6 bases. CDR1 is MNHNY, CDR2 SVGAGI, per germline (reference sequence). V lost 7 bases, J lost 2 bases, and 11 bases lay in between. The CDR3 is 13 residues long.

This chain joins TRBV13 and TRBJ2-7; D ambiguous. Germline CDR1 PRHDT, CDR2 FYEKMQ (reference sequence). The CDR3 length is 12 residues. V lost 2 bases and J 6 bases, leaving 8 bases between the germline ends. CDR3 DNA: TGTGCCAGCAGCTTACCCAAGGGCGAGCAGTACTTC. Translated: CASSLPKGEQYF.

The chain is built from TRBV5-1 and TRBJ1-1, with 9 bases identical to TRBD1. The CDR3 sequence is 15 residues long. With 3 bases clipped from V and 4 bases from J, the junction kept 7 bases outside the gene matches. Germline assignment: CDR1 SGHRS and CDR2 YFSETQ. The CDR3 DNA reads TGCGCCAGCAGCTCCGGGACAGGGCTCGGCACTGAAGCTTTCTTT. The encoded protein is CASSSGTGLGTEAFF.

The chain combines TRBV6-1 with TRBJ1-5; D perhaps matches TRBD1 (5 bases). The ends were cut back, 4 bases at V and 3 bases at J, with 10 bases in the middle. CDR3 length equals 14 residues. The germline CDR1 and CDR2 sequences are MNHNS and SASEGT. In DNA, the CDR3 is TGTGCCAGCAGTGCAAAGGGGAACAATCAGCCCCAGCATTTT. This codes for CASSAKGNNQPQHF.

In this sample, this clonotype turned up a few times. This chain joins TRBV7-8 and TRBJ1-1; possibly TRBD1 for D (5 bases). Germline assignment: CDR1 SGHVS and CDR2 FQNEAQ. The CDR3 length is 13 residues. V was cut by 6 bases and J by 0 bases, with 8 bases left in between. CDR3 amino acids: CASRQEMNTEAFF. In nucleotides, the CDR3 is TGTGCCAGCAGACAGGAGATGAACACTGAAGCTTTCTTT.